This T cell receptor (beta chain) was captured in a study of T-cell memory formation after mild COVID-19. Study information: Clustering of TCRs was largely donor specific.

This CDR3 is 15 amino acids long. The V gene end was trimmed by 4 bases and the J gene end by 2 bases; junction bases not matched to a gene: 3. Germline CDR1 SEHNR, CDR2 FQNEAQ (reference sequence). TCR alpha and TCR beta cDNA libraries with sample barcodes and UMIs came from 5'RACE using constant-segment primers. TCRdb re-called the 5' RACE reads through MiXCR, storing one row per CDR3 protein. The table records about 150,000 distinct CDR3 sequences, around 25% of them present only once. Study outcomes and limitations: Certain responding clones were present in pre-infection memory, suggesting participation of cross-reactive memory.

The table lists this clonotype with a count of one. Its antigen remains unidentified. The source of this sequence is an adult woman who had mild COVID-19 (a few samples of this study predate the infection). Cell type and time point are not known. Input material: PBMCs or a T cell subset sorted from them (not recorded which). This chain joins TRBV7-9 and TRBJ1-5; 9 nucleotides line up with TRBD1. The CDR3 bases are TGTGCCAGCAGCTCGGGACAGGGTGGCAATCAGCCCCAGCATTTT. The encoded protein is CASSSGQGGNQPQHF.